This entry describes one T cell receptor (beta chain). What antigen it recognizes has not been identified. Nothing much larger sits one base from this clone, and base qualities are not available. TCRbeta CDR3 regions were amplified from genomic DNA by means of the immunoSEQ Assay, a bias-controlled multiplex PCR. The paper's data handling went like this. The number of nucleated cells in each sample was estimated from the amplification of reference gene primers within the assay. To quantify the absolute abundance of each unique TCRbeta CDR3 rearrangement, sequence reads were collapsed and filtered. For each sample, productive Simpson clonality was calculated by taking the square root of Simpson's diversity index across productive rearrangements. This is the immuneACCESS table as TCRdb keeps it, with only in-frame sequences that have V and J called. A part of the clones is gone; compared with another copy, unresolved V genes explain less than half, and the rest is unexplained. That table furnishes V, J and clone size, whereas the DNA furnished D and trimming. Present in this sample are 99,000 or so clones, approximately 88% of which were seen just once. Of the sample, less than 6.5% is held by the ten largest clones.

This sample stems from a study of blood T cell repertoires in COVID-19 (TCRdb year 2020). Background on the whole study: The collaborator samples originated in the United States, Italy and Spain and spanned the acute and convalescent phases of COVID-19. Where HLA class I and class II types were available, the types were taken from metadata supplied by the sample provider, not from assay-based typing. The dataset comprised deeply sampled blood TCRbeta repertoires from subjects exposed to, actively infected with, or recovered from COVID-19. A freely available public database, intended as a resource for researchers studying the immune response to SARS-CoV-2, is where the repertoires were released. The prospective study material was composed of cDNA or gDNA derived from T cells, B-cell-depleted T cells, or PBMCs. Sample metadata almost always included a de-identified subject ID, COVID-19 status, age in years and sex. Samples were obtained from the ongoing ImmuneRACE study (first 160 participants) and from some 1,300 subjects provided by 6 global collaborators.

Trimming removed 0 bases from V and 5 bases from J; the gene matches leave 1 base unexplained. The CDR3 numbers 15 residues from cysteine through phenylalanine. CDR3 DNA only is kept here, 45 bases in frame from base 1. CDR1 and CDR2 were assigned from the germline V gene as SGHRS and YFSETQ. Collaborating institutions collected whole blood in K2EDTA tubes following their own protocols. Collaborator samples were shipped for TCRbeta analysis as frozen whole blood, isolated PBMCs, or DNA extracted from either sample type. Overall study outcomes, separate from this receptor: The amount of clinical and demographic metadata varied by source and participant and was provided uncurated.

The chain is assembled from TRBV5-1 and TRBJ2-2; TRBD1 lines up with 10 middle nucleotides. The TCR originated in a human donor in a cohort sampled during active COVID-19. The sequencing sample was made of peripheral blood. Here the CDR3 is given as CASSLGQGATGELFF. The sequenced DNA is TGCGCCAGCAGCTTGGGACAGGGGGCGACCGGGGAGCTGTTTTTT.